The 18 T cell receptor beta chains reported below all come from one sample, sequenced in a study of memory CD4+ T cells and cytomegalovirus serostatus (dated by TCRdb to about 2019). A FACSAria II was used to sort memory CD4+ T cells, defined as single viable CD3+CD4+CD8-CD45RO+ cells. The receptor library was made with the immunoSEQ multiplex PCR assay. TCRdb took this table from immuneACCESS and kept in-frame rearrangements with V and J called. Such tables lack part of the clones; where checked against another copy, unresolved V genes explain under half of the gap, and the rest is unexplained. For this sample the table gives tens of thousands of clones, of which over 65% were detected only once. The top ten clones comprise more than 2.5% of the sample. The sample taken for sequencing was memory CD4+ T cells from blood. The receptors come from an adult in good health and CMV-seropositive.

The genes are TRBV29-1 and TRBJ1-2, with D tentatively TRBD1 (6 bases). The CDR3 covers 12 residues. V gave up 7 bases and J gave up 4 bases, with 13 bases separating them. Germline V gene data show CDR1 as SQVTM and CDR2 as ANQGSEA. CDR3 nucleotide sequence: TGCAGCGCTTCGGACAGCGGCTATGGCTACACCTTC. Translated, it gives CSASDSGYGYTF.

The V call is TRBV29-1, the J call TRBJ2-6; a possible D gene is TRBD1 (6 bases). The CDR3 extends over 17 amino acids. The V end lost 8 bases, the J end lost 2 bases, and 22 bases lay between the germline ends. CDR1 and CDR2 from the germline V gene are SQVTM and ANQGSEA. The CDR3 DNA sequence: TGCAGCCTTGGGAGACAGGCTCGACCCACTGGGGCCAACGTCCTGACTTTC. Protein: CSLGRQARPTGANVLTF.

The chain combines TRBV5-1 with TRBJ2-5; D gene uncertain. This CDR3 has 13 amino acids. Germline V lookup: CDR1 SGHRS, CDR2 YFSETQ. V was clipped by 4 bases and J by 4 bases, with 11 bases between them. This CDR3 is CASSEPFVETQYF. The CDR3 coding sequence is TGCGCCAGCAGCGAGCCTTTCGTAGAGACCCAGTACTTC.

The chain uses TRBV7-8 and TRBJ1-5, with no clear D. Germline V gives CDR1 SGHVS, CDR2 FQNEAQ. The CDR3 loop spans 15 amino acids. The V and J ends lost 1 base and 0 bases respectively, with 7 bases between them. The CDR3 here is CASSLGRDSNQPQHF. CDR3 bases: TGTGCCAGCAGCTTAGGGCGAGATAGCAATCAGCCCCAGCATTTT. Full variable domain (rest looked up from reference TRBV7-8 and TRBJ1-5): GAGVSQSPRYKVAKRGQDVALRCDPISGHVSLFWYQQALGQGPEFLTYFQNEAQLDKSGLPSDRFFAERPEGSVSTLKIQRTQQEDSAVYLCASSLGRDSNQPQHFGDGTRLSIL.

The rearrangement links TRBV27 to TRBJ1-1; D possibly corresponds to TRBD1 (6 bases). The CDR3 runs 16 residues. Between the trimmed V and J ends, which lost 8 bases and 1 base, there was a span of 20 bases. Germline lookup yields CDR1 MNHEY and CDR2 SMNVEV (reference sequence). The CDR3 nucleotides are TGTGCCAGCCACCCCTTAGGGGGAAAAAGGAACACTGAAGCTTTCTTT. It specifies CASHPLGGKRNTEAFF.

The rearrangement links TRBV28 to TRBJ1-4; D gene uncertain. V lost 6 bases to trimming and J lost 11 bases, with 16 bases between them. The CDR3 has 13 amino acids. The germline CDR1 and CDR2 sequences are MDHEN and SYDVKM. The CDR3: CASRHNRVGKLFF. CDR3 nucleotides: TGTGCCAGCAGGCACAATCGGGTCGGGAAACTGTTTTTT.

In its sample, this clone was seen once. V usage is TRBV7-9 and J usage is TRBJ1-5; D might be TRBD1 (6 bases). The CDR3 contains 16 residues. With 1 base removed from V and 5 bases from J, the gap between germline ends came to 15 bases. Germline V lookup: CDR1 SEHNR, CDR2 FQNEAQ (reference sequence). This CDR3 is CASSLEETGADQPQHF. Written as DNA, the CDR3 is TGTGCCAGCAGCTTAGAAGAGACAGGCGCAGATCAGCCCCAGCATTTT.

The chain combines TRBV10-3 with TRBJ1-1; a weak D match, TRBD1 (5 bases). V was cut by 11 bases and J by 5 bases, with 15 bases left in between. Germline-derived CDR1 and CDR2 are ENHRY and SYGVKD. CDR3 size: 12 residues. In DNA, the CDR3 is TGTGCCTCCTGGGAGGGGAGAACTGAAGCTTTCTTT. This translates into CASWEGRTEAFF.

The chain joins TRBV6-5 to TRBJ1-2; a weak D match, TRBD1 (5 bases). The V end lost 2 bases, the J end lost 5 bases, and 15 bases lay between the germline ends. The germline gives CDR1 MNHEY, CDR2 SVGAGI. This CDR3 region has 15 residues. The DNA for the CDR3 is TGTGCCAGCAGTTACGGAGGGACGCTCGGATATGGCTACACCTTC. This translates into CASSYGGTLGYGYTF.

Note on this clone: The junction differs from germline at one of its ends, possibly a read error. CDR3 residues: CAGSDWYSTGELFF. DNA of the CDR3: TGTGCCGGCAGTGATTGGTACTCCACCGGGGAGCTGTTTTTT. The chain links TRBV2 to TRBJ2-2; D not resolved. The CDR3 consists of 14 residues. The germline gives CDR1 SNHLY, CDR2 FYNNEI.

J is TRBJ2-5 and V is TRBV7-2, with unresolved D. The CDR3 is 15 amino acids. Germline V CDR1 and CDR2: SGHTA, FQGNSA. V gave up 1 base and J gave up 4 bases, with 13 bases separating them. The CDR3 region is CASSLVSRNGETQYF. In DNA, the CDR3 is TGTGCCAGCAGCTTAGTATCCCGCAACGGAGAGACCCAGTACTTC.

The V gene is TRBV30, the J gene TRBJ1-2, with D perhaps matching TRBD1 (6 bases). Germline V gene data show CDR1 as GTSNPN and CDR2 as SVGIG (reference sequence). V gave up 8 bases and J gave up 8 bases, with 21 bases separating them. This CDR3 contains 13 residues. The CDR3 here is CARKQGASFGYTF. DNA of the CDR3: TGTGCCCGGAAACAGGGAGCCTCGTTCGGCTACACCTTC. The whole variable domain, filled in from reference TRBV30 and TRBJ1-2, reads SQTIHQWPATLVQPVGSPLSLECTVEGTSNPNLYWYRQAAGRGLQLLFYSVGIGQISSEVPQNLSASRPQDRQFILSSKKLLLSDSGFYLCARKQGASFGYTFGSGTRLTVV.

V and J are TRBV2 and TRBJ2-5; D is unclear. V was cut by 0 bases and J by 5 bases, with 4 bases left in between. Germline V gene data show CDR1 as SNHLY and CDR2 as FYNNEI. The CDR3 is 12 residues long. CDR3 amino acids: CASSEARETQYF. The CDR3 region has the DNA TGTGCCAGCAGTGAAGCGAGGGAGACCCAGTACTTC.

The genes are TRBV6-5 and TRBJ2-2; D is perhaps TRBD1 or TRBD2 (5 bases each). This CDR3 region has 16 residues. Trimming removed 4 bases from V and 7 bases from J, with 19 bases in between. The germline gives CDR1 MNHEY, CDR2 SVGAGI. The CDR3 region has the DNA TGTGCCAGCAGTTTATTAGGGACGAATAAGGGCGGGGAGCTGTTTTTT. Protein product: CASSLLGTNKGGELFF.

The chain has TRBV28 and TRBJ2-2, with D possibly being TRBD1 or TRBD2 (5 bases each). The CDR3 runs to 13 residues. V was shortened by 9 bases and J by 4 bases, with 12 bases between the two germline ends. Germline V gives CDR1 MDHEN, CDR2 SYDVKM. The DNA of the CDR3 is TGTGCCAGTCCGGGACCGATCACCGGGGAGCTGTTTTTT. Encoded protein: CASPGPITGELFF.

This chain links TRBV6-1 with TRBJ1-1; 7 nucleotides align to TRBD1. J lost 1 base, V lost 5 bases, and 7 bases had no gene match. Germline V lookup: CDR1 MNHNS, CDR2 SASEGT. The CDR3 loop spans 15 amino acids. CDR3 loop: CASSPGTAQNTEAFF. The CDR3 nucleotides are TGTGCCAGCAGTCCAGGGACAGCGCAGAACACTGAAGCTTTCTTT.

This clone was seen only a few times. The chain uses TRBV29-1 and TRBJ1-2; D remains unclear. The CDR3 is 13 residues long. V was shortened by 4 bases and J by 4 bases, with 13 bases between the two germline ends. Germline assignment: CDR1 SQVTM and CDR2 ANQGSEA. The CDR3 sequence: CSVGGGIAYGYTF. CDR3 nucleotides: TGCAGCGTTGGGGGAGGGATTGCCTATGGCTACACCTTC. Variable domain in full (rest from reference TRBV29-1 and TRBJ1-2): SAVISQKPSRDICQRGTSLTIQCQVDSQVTMMFWYRQQPGQSLTLIATANQGSEATYESGFVIDKFPISRPNLTFSTLTVSNMSPEDSSIYLCSVGGGIAYGYTFGSGTRLTVV.

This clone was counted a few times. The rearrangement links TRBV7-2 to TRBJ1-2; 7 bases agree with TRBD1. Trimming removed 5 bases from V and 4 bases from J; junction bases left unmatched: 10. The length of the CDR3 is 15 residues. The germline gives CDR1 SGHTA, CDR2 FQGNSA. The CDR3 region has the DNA TGTGCCAGCAGCCCGACAGGGCAAGGGACCTATGGCTACACCTTC. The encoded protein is CASSPTGQGTYGYTF. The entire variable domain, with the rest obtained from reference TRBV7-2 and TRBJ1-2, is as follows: GAGVSQSPSNKVTEKGKDVELRCDPISGHTALYWYRQSLGQGLEFLIYFQGNSAPDKSGLPSDRFSAERTGGSVSTLTIQRTQQEDSAVYLCASSPTGQGTYGYTFGSGTRLTVV.